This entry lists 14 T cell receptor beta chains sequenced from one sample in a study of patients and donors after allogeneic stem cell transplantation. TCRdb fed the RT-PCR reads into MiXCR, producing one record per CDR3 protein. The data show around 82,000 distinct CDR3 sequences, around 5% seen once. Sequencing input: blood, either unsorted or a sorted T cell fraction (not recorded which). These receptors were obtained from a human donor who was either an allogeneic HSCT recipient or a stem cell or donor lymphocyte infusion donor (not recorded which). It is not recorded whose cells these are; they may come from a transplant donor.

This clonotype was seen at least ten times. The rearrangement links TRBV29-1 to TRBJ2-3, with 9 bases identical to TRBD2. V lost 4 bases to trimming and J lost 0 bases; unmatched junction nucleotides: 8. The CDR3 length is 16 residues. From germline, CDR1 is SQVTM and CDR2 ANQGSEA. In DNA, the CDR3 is TGCAGCGTTGTGCGGGAGGGGTCCATTAGCACAGATACGCAGTATTTT. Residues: CSVVREGSISTDTQYF.

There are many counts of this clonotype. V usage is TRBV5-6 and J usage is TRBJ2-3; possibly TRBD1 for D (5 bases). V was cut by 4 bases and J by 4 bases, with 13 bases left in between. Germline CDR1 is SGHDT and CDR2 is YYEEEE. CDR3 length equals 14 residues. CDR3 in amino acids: CASSIDRSPDTQYF. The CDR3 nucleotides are TGTGCCAGCAGCATCGACAGATCCCCAGATACGCAGTATTTT. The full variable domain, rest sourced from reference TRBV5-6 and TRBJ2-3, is DAGVTQSPTHLIKTRGQQVTLRCSPKSGHDTVSWYQQALGQGPQFIFQYYEEEERQRGNFPDRFSGHQFPNYSSELNVNALLLGDSALYLCASSIDRSPDTQYFGPGTRLTVL.

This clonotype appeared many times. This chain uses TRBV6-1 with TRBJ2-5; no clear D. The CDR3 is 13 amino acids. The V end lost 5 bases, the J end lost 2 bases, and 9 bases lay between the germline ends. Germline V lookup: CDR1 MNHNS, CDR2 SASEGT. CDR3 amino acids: CASSRTAQETQYF. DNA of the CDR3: TGTGCCAGCAGTAGAACAGCACAAGAGACCCAGTACTTC.

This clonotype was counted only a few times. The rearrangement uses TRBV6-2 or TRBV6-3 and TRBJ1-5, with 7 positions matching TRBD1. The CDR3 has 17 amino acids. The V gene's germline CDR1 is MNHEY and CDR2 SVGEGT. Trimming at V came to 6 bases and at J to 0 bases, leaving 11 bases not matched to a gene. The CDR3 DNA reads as TGTGCCAGCAGGAGGGGACAGAGTATCTATAGCAATCAGCCCCAGCATTTT. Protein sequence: CASRRGQSIYSNQPQHF.

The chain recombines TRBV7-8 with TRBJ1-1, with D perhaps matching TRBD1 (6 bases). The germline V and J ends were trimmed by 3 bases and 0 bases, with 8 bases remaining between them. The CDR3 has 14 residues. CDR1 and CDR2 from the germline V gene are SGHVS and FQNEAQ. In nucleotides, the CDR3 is TGTGCCAGCAGCTTCCAGGGGCTGAACACTGAAGCTTTCTTT. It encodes CASSFQGLNTEAFF.

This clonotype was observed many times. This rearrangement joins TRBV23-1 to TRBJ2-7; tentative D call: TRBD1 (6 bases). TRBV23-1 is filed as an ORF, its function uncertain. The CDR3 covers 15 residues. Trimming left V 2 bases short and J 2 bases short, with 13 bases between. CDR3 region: CASSQKAGATYEQYF. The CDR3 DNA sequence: TGCGCCAGCAGTCAAAAGGCAGGGGCCACCTACGAGCAGTACTTC.

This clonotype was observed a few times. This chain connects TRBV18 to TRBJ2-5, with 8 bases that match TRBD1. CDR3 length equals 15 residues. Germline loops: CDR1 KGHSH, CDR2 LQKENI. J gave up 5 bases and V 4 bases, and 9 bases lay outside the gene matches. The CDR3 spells CASSQGTGTGETQYF. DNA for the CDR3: TGTGCCAGCTCACAAGGGACAGGCACAGGGGAGACCCAGTACTTC.

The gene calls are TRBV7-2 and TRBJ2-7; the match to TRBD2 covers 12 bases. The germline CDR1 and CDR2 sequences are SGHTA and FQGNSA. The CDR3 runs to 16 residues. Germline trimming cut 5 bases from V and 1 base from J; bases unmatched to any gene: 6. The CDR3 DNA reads TGTGCCAGCAGCCGTCATCTAGCGGGAGGGTCCTACGAGCAGTACTTC. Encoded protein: CASSRHLAGGSYEQYF. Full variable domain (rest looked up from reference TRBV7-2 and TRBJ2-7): GAGVSQSPSNKVTEKGKDVELRCDPISGHTALYWYRQSLGQGLEFLIYFQGNSAPDKSGLPSDRFSAERTGGSVSTLTIQRTQQEDSAVYLCASSRHLAGGSYEQYFGPGTRLTVT.

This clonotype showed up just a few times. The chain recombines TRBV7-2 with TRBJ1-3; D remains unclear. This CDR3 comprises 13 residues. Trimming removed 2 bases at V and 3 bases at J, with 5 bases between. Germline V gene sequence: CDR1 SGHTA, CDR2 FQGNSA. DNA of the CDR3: TGTGCCAGCAGCTTATTCGGTGGAAACACCATATATTTT. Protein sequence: CASSLFGGNTIYF.

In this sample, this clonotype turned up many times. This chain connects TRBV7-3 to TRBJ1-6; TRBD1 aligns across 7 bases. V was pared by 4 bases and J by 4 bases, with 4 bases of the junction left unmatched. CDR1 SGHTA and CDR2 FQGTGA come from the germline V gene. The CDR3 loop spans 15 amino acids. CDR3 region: CASSSLQGYNSPLHF. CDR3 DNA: TGTGCCAGCAGCTCCTTACAGGGGTATAATTCACCCCTCCACTTT. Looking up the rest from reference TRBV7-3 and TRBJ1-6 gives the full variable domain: GAGVSQTPSNKVTEKGKYVELRCDPISGHTALYWYRQSLGQGPEFLIYFQGTGAADDSGLPNDRFFAVRPEGSVSTLKIQRTERGDSAVYLCASSSLQGYNSPLHFGNGTRLTVT.

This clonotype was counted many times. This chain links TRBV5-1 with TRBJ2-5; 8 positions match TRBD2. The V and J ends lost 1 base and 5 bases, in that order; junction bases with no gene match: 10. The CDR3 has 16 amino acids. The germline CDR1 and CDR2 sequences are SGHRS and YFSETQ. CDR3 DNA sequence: TGCGCCAGCAGCTTGTCCCCTCCGGGACTAGGGGAGACCCAGTACTTC. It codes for CASSLSPPGLGETQYF.

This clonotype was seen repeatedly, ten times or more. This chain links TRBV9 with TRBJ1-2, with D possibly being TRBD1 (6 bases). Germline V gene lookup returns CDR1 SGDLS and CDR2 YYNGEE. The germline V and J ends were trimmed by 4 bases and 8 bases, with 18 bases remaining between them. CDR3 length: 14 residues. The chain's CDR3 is CASSRGGGGKGYTF. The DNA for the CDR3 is TGTGCCAGCAGCCGCGGAGGGGGTGGGAAAGGCTACACCTTC.

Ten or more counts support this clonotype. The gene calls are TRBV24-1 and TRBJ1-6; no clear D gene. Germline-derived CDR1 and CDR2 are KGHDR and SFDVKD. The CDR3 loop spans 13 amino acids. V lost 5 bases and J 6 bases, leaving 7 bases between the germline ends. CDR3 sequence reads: CATSARPNSPLHF. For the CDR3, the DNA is TGTGCCACCAGTGCCCGGCCTAATTCACCCCTCCACTTT.

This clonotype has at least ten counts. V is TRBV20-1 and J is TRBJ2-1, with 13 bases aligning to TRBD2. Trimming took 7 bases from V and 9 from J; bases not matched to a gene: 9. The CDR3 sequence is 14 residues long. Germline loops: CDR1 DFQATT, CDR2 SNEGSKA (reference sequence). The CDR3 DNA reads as TGCAGTGTTGGCACTAGCGGGAGGGCCAGTGAGCAGTTCTTC. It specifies CSVGTSGRASEQFF.